This entry lists 10 T cell receptor beta chains sequenced from one sample in a study of cytotoxic CD8 clonotypes in ibrutinib-treated CLL (dated by TCRdb to about 2021). The library came from the immunoSEQ multiplex PCR assay. This immuneACCESS table, as held by TCRdb, lists in-frame sequences with V and J called but not all clones. Of the missing ones, under half trace to an unresolved V gene in checked studies; the others have no known cause. Here the sample has 80,000 to 95,000 clones; roughly 83% occur a single time. Jointly, the top ten make up about 4.4% of the sample. The time point label corresponds to: approximately eleven months on ibrutinib. The source material was PBMCs, sampled after 12 months of ibrutinib treatment. The receptors were sampled from a human donor with chronic lymphocytic leukemia.

V is TRBV7-6 and J is TRBJ2-5, with D maybe TRBD1 (6 bases). The CDR3 extends over 15 amino acids. Trimming stripped 4 bases from V and 7 bases from J, with 19 bases between. The germline CDR1 and CDR2 sequences are SGHVS and FNYEAQ. The CDR3 reads CASSSPRPTGRTQYF. The CDR3 bases are TGTGCCAGCAGCTCCCCCCGCCCGACAGGACGGACCCAGTACTTC.

This clone is classed as medium-sized. The genes are TRBV29-1 and TRBJ1-1; no reliable D call. CDR1 is SQVTM, CDR2 ANQGSEA, per germline. The CDR3 length is 15 residues. Trimming pared 3 bases from V and 0 bases from J, leaving 14 bases between. Here the CDR3 reads CSVELRTAMNTEAFF. CDR3 in DNA: TGCAGCGTTGAGCTACGGACTGCCATGAACACTGAAGCTTTCTTT.

The V and J genes are TRBV9 and TRBJ1-6, with 8 bases lining up with TRBD1. Looked up from germline, CDR1 is SGDLS and CDR2 is YYNGEE. J was trimmed by 7 bases and V by 4 bases; bases with no gene match: 4. This CDR3 spans 14 amino acids. CDR3 amino acids: CASSRGQENSPLHF. The CDR3 region has the DNA TGTGCCAGCAGCAGGGGACAGGAAAATTCACCCCTCCACTTT. The full variable domain, in which reference TRBV9 and TRBJ1-6 provide the parts outside the CDR3, is DSGVTQTPKHLITATGQRVTLRCSPRSGDLSVYWYQQSLDQGLQFLIQYYNGEERAKGNILERFSAQQFPDLHSELNLSSLELGDSALYFCASSRGQENSPLHFGNGTRLTVT.

The chain combines TRBV6-5 with TRBJ2-7, with D possibly TRBD1 on 5 matching bases. V was pared by 6 bases and J by 7 bases, with 16 bases between. There are 13 residues in the CDR3. Germline loops: CDR1 MNHEY, CDR2 SVGAGI. The CDR3 loop reads CASSKGFVREQYF. Here the CDR3 DNA reads TGTGCCAGCAGCAAGGGGTTTGTGAGAGAGCAGTACTTC.

This rearrangement joins TRBV28 to TRBJ2-7, with D perhaps TRBD2 (5 bases). V gave up 2 bases and J gave up 9 bases, with 17 bases separating them. The CDR3 has 14 amino acids. Per the germline V gene, CDR1 is MDHEN and CDR2 is SYDVKM. CDR3 coding DNA: TGTGCCAGCAGTTTACCCGGGGTTCTAAGCTTGCAGTACTTC. This codes for CASSLPGVLSLQYF.

CDR3 in DNA: TGTGCCAGCAGCCACCGAGGACAGTCCTCTGGGGCCAACGTCCTGACTTTC. Translation: CASSHRGQSSGANVLTF. V and J are TRBV7-3 and TRBJ2-6; a possible D gene is TRBD1 (6 bases). Per the germline V gene, CDR1 is SGHTA and CDR2 is FQGTGA. The CDR3 contains 17 residues. V was shortened by 5 bases and J by 0 bases, with 14 bases between the two germline ends. The variable domain in full, with the rest retrieved from reference TRBV7-3 and TRBJ2-6, is GAGVSQTPSNKVTEKGKYVELRCDPISGHTALYWYRQSLGQGPEFLIYFQGTGAADDSGLPNDRFFAVRPEGSVSTLKIQRTERGDSAVYLCASSHRGQSSGANVLTFGAGSRLTVL.

The chain is built from TRBV7-2 and TRBJ2-3; D ambiguous. The CDR3 runs to 14 residues. Germline V gene lookup returns CDR1 SGHTA and CDR2 FQGNSA. The germline V and J ends were trimmed by 1 base and 5 bases, with 10 bases remaining between them. CDR3 in amino acids: CASSLGYGIDTQYF. Here the CDR3 DNA reads TGTGCCAGCAGCTTAGGGTACGGAATAGATACGCAGTATTTT.

The V gene is TRBV5-6, the J gene TRBJ2-3; D is uncertain. Germline loops: CDR1 SGHDT, CDR2 YYEEEE. Trimming pared 3 bases from V and 8 bases from J, leaving 10 bases between. The length of the CDR3 is 12 residues. The CDR3 DNA is TGTGCCAGCAGCTCGGCGCTTGGTACGCAGTATTTT. This encodes CASSSALGTQYF. Based on the CDR3 plus reference TRBV5-6 and TRBJ2-3, the full variable domain is DAGVTQSPTHLIKTRGQQVTLRCSPKSGHDTVSWYQQALGQGPQFIFQYYEEEERQRGNFPDRFSGHQFPNYSSELNVNALLLGDSALYLCASSSALGTQYFGPGTRLTVL.

V usage is TRBV27 and J usage is TRBJ2-7, with 8 bases matching TRBD2. V lost 0 bases to trimming and J lost 7 bases; unmatched junction nucleotides: 8. Germline V gives CDR1 MNHEY, CDR2 SMNVEV (reference sequence). This CDR3 contains 15 residues. For the CDR3, the DNA is TGTGCCAGCAGTTTATCCCCCGGGGGGGTATGGGAGCAGTACTTC. This sequence encodes CASSLSPGGVWEQYF.

This chain joins TRBV5-1 and TRBJ2-1; no clear D gene. V lost 0 bases and J 0 bases, leaving 10 bases between the germline ends. The germline CDR1 and CDR2 sequences are SGHRS and YFSETQ. CDR3 length: 16 residues. The CDR3 spells CASSLGATRSYNEQFF. CDR3 nucleotides: TGCGCCAGCAGCTTGGGGGCCACTCGCTCCTACAATGAGCAGTTCTTC. The variable domain in full, completed from reference TRBV5-1 and TRBJ2-1, reads KAGVTQTPRYLIKTRGQQVTLSCSPISGHRSVSWYQQTPGQGLQFLFEYFSETQRNKGNFPGRFSGRQFSNSRSEMNVSTLELGDSALYLCASSLGATRSYNEQFFGPGTRLTVL.